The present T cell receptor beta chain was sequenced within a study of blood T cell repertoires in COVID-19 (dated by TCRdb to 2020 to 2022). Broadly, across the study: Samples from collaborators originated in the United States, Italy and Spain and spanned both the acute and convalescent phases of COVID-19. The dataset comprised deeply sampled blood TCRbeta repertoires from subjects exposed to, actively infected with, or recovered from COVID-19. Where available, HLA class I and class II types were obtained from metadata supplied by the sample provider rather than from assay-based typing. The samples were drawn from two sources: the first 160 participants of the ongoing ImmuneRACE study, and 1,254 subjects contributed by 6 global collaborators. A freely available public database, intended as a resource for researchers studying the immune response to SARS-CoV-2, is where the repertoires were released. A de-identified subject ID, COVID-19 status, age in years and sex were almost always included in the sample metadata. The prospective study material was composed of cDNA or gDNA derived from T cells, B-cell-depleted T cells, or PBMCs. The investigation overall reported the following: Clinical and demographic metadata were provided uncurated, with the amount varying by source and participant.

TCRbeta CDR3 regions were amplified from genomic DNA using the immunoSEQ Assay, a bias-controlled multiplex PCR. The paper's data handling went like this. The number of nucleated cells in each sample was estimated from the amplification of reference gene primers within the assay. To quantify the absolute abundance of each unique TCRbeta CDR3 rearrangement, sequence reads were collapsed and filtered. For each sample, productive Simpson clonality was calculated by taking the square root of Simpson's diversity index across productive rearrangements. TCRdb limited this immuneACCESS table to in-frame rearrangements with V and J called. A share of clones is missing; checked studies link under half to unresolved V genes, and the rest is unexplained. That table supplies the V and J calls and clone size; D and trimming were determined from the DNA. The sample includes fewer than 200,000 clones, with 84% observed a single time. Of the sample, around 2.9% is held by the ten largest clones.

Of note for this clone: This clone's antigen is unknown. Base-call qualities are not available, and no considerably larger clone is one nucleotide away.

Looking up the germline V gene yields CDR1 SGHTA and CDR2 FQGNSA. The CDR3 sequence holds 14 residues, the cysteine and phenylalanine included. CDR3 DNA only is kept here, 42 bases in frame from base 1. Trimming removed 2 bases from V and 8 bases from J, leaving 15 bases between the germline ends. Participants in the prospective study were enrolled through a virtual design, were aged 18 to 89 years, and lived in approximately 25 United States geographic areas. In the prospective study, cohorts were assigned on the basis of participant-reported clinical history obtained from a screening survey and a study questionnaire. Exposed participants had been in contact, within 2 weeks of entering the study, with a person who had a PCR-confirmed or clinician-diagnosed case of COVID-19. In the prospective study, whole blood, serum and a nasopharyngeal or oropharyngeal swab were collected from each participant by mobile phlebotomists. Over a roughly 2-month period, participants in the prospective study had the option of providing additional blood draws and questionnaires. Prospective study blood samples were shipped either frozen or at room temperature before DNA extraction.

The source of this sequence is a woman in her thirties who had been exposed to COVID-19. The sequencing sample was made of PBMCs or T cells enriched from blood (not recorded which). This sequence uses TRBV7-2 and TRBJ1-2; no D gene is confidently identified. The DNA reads TGTGCCAGCAGCTTAAATAGCGCCGCCGGAGGCTACACCTTC. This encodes CASSLNSAAGGYTF. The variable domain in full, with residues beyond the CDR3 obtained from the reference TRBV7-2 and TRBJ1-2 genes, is GAGVSQSPSNKVTEKGKDVELRCDPISGHTALYWYRQSLGQGLEFLIYFQGNSAPDKSGLPSDRFSAERTGGSVSTLTIQRTQQEDSAVYLCASSLNSAAGGYTFGSGTRLTVV.